This T cell receptor (beta chain) was identified in a study of patients and donors after allogeneic stem cell transplantation. Each CDR3 protein gets one entry after TCRdb re-called the RT-PCR reads with MiXCR. This table has some 880,000 distinct CDR3 sequences, about 20% appearing once. Trimming pared 2 bases from V and 10 bases from J, leaving 15 bases between. Germline V gene data show CDR1 as ENHRY and CDR2 as SYGVKD. This CDR3 is built from 14 residues. Sequencing was done on a sample of blood, either unsorted or a sorted T cell fraction (not recorded which). The chain recombines TRBV10-3 with TRBJ2-1; D is ambiguous. This sequence originates from a human donor who was either an allogeneic HSCT recipient or a stem cell or donor lymphocyte infusion donor (not recorded which). It is not recorded whose cells these are; they may come from a transplant donor. This CDR3 reads CAISERRPALEQFF. The CDR3 DNA is TGTGCCATCAGTGAGCGCAGGCCGGCGCTGGAGCAGTTCTTC.